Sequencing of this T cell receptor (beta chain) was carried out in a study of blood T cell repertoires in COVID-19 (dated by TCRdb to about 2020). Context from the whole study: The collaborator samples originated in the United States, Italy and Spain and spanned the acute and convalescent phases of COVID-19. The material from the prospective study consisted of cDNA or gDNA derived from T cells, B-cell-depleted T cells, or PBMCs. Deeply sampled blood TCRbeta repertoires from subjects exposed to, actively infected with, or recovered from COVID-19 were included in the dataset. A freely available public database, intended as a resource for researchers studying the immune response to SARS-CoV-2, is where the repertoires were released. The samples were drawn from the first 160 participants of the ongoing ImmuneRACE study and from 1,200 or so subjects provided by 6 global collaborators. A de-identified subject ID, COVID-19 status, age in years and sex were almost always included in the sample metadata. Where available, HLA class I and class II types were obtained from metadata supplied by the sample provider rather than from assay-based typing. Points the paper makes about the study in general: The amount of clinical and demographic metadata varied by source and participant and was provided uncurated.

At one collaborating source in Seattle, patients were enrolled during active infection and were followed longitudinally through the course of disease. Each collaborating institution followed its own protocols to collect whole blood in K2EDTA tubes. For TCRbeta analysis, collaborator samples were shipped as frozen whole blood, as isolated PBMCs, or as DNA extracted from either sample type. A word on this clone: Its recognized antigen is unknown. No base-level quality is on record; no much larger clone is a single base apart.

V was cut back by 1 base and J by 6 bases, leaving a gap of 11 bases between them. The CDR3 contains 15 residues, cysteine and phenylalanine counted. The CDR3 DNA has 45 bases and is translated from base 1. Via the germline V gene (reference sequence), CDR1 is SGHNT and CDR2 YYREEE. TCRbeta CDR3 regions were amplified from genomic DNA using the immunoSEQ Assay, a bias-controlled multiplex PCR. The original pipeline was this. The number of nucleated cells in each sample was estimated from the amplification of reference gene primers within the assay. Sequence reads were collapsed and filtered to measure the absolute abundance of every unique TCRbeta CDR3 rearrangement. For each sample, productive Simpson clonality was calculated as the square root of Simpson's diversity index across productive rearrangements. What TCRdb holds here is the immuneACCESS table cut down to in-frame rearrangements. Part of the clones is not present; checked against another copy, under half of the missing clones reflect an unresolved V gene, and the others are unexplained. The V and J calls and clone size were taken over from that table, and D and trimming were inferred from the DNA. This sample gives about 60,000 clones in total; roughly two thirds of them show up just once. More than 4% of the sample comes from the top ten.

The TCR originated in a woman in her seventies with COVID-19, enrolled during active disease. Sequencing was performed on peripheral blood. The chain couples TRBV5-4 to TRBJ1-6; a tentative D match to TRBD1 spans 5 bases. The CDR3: CASSLSQVPNSPLHF. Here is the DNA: TGTGCCAGCAGCTTGTCACAGGTTCCTAATTCACCCCTCCACTTT.